The 22 T cell receptor beta chains presented below share a single source sample, sequenced in a study of control samples from healthy donors and cancer patients. The repertoire was sequenced with immunoSEQ multiplex PCR; TCRdb's copy has only in-frame clones and lacks some. The table has about 12,000 clones, approximately 90% seen once. Specimen: formalin-fixed, paraffin-embedded tissue. These TCRs come from a male donor with melanoma.

The chain carries TRBV7-3 and TRBJ2-1; no reliable D call. Deletions cut 4 bases from V and 7 bases from J, with 14 bases between. Germline V lookup: CDR1 SGHTA, CDR2 FQGTGA. The CDR3 covers 14 residues. CDR3 in amino acids: CASSSAGYKNEQFF. The CDR3 DNA follows: TGTGCCAGCAGCTCCGCAGGTTATAAGAATGAGCAGTTCTTC.

J is TRBJ2-4 and V is TRBV30, with a tentative D call TRBD1 (6 bases). CDR3 length equals 12 residues. Per the germline V gene, CDR1 is GTSNPN and CDR2 is SVGIG (reference sequence). V was shortened by 1 base and J by 5 bases, with 6 bases between the two germline ends. This CDR3 is CAWSGGQNIQYF. CDR3 coding DNA: TGTGCCTGGAGTGGGGGGCAAAACATTCAGTACTTC.

The sample holds one count of this clone. V is TRBV9 and J is TRBJ1-1; D is perhaps TRBD1 (5 bases). In germline, CDR1 is SGDLS, CDR2 YYNGEE. This CDR3 has 16 amino acids. V was cut by 2 bases and J by 4 bases, with 18 bases left in between. CDR3 amino acids: CASSVGAGFTGTEAFF. CDR3 sequence (DNA): TGTGCCAGCAGCGTCGGTGCCGGGTTCACAGGCACTGAAGCTTTCTTT.

V gene TRBV18 combines with J gene TRBJ1-5, with D possibly matching TRBD1 (6 bases). The length of the CDR3 is 14 residues. The germline V gene encodes CDR1 KGHSH and CDR2 LQKENI. Trimming took off 5 bases at V and 3 bases at J, with 11 bases between the two ends. The CDR3 DNA follows: TGTGCCAGCTCATCACGGACAGACAATCAGCCCCAGCATTTT. This gives the protein CASSSRTDNQPQHF.

This chain uses TRBV4-2 with TRBJ1-2; D perhaps matches TRBD1 (6 bases). CDR3 length equals 15 residues. Trimming took off 3 bases at V and 0 bases at J, with 11 bases between the two ends. Germline-derived CDR1 and CDR2 are LGHNA and YNFKEQ. The CDR3 DNA sequence: TGTGCCAGCAGCCAGAACAGGGACCCTAACTATGGCTACACCTTC. Encoded protein: CASSQNRDPNYGYTF.

This sequence joins TRBV12-5 and TRBJ2-3; no definite D call. The CDR3 loop spans 13 amino acids. Trimming stripped 7 bases from V and 3 bases from J, with 11 bases between. CDR1 is LGHNT, CDR2 FRNRAP, per germline. DNA for the CDR3: TGTGCTAGTGCCTCGCTAGTAACAGATACGCAGTATTTT. Translation gives CASASLVTDTQYF.

Notes on this clone: The junction does not match germline at one end; this may be a read error. The J gene is TRBJ1-3, the V gene TRBV7-9; D remains unclear. The CDR3 runs to 13 residues. Germline V CDR1 and CDR2: SEHNR, FQNEAQ (reference sequence). CDR3 amino acids: CTSSQQTGNTIYF. The CDR3 DNA reads TGTACCAGCAGTCAACAGACTGGAAACACCATATATTTT.

The chain joins TRBV21-1 to TRBJ2-4; the table assigns TRBD1, which was not confirmed against the DNA. TRBV21-1 is annotated as a pseudogene. This CDR3 contains 20 residues. Written as DNA, the CDR3 is TGTGCCAGCAGCAAAGTTACCAAGCTCCGGGACAGGGTAGCCAAAAACATTCAGTACTTC. It is translated as CASSKVTKLRDRVAKNIQYF.

The rearrangement uses TRBV18 and TRBJ2-7; 10 positions match TRBD2. Germline CDR1 is KGHSH and CDR2 is LQKENI. The trim removed 5 bases at V and 2 bases at J, leaving 6 bases unmatched. The CDR3 contains 15 residues. Here the CDR3 reads CASSKAGGSTYEQYV. CDR3 DNA: TGTGCCAGCTCAAAAGCGGGAGGGAGCACCTACGAGCAGTACGTC.

The chain couples TRBV3-1 (or the pseudogene TRBV3-2) to TRBJ2-1, with D maybe TRBD1 (5 bases). Germline CDR1 is LGHDT and CDR2 is YNNKEL (reference sequence). V gave up 3 bases and J gave up 7 bases, with 10 bases separating them. The CDR3 has 13 amino acids. The CDR3, as DNA: TGTGCCAGCAGCCATAATCAGGGAAATGAGCAGTTCTTC. As protein: CASSHNQGNEQFF.

Concerning this clone: Germline and junction disagree at one end, which may indicate a read error. The V call is TRBV5-4, the J call TRBJ2-2; 9 nucleotides align to TRBD1. CDR3 size: 16 residues. Germline CDR1 is SGHNT and CDR2 is YYREEE (reference sequence). The CDR3 DNA reads TGTGCCAGCAACTTGGCCGGGACAGGGAGCACCGGGGAGCTGTTTTTT. It specifies CASNLAGTGSTGELFF.

The chain has TRBV7-6 and TRBJ2-5; 7 bases are a match to TRBD2. Germline trimming cut 4 bases from V and 3 bases from J; bases unmatched to any gene: 17. The CDR3 has 18 residues. CDR1 and CDR2 from the germline V gene are SGHVS and FNYEAQ. CDR3 in DNA: TGTGCCAGCAGCTCTATACCCCCTTTGGGGAGGGCCGAAGAGACCCAGTACTTC. This gives the protein CASSSIPPLGRAEETQYF.

In this sample, this clone turned up a few times. V is TRBV24-1 and J is TRBJ2-1, with TRBD2 as a possible D gene (6 bases). V lost 9 bases and J 1 base, leaving 18 bases between the germline ends. The V gene's germline CDR1 is KGHDR and CDR2 SFDVKD. The CDR3 totals 16 residues. CDR3: CATVGLADLSYNEQFF. CDR3 coding DNA: TGTGCCACCGTAGGCTTAGCGGACCTATCCTACAATGAGCAGTTCTTC.

A remark on this clone: Different DNA sequences within this sample yield the same CDR3. The chain links TRBV11-3 to TRBJ2-3; 11 positions match TRBD1. Looked up from germline, CDR1 is SGHNT and CDR2 is YENEEA. The CDR3 has 15 amino acids. Trimming took 9 bases from V and 5 from J; bases not matched to a gene: 10. CDR3 sequence (DNA): TGTGCCAGTAGCCCCCGGACAGGGGGCGTAGATACGCAGTATTTT. This translates into CASSPRTGGVDTQYF.

The gene calls are TRBV19 and TRBJ1-1; possible D gene TRBD1, 5 bases. The germline V gene encodes CDR1 LNHDA and CDR2 SQIVND (reference sequence). This CDR3 region has 14 residues. V shed 6 bases and J shed 7 bases, with 18 bases lying between them. The CDR3 DNA is TGTGCCAGTAGGTTCCTAGACAGAAGTGTTGAAGCTTTCTTT. Encoded protein: CASRFLDRSVEAFF.

The chain is built from TRBV18 and TRBJ2-7; a possible D gene is TRBD2 (5 bases). V was cut by 3 bases and J by 3 bases, with 15 bases left in between. The germline V gene has CDR1 KGHSH and CDR2 LQKENI. The CDR3 runs to 15 residues. The CDR3 DNA reads TGTGCCAGCTCACCCGGGGTATCGCCTAACTACGAGCAGTACTTC. It codes for CASSPGVSPNYEQYF.

The sample holds one count of this clone. This chain connects TRBV6-5 to TRBJ2-2; 9 bases line up with TRBD2. The CDR3 spans 15 residues. Germline loops: CDR1 MNHEY, CDR2 SVGAGI. J was trimmed by 4 bases and V by 2 bases; bases with no gene match: 2. CDR3 coding DNA: TGTGCCAGCAGTTACCTAGCGGGGTCCACCGGGGAGCTGTTTTTT. Protein product: CASSYLAGSTGELFF.

The chain joins TRBV6-6 to TRBJ1-2; no clear D gene. This CDR3 spans 12 amino acids. The germline gives CDR1 MNHNY, CDR2 SVGAGI (reference sequence). V dropped 2 bases and J dropped 4 bases, with 5 bases sitting between them. As DNA, the CDR3 is TGTGCCAGCAGTTACATTCTCTATGGCTACACCTTC. Amino acids: CASSYILYGYTF.

The rearrangement links TRBV19 to TRBJ2-2; 9 positions match TRBD1. The CDR3 spans 15 residues. Per germline, CDR1 LNHDA and CDR2 SQIVND (reference sequence). V dropped 10 bases and J dropped 10; count of bases not matched to a gene: 16. CDR3 sequence: CATATTGGFTAELFF. CDR3 sequence (DNA): TGTGCCACCGCGACGACAGGGGGATTCACAGCGGAGCTGTTTTTT.

The chain couples TRBV9 to TRBJ2-5, with 8 bases aligning to TRBD2. The CDR3 length is 15 residues. Per the germline V gene, CDR1 is SGDLS and CDR2 is YYNGEE. With 5 bases clipped from V and 1 base from J, the junction kept 7 bases outside the gene matches. CDR3 coding DNA: TGTGCCAGCAGTACCGGGAGCGGGAGCCAAGAGACCCAGTACTTC. Its protein is CASSTGSGSQETQYF.

The chain uses TRBV6-2 or TRBV6-3 and TRBJ1-5; D is uncertain. Germline CDR1 MNHEY, CDR2 SVGEGT. CDR3 size: 13 residues. The V and J ends lost 5 bases and 6 bases respectively, with 11 bases between them. CDR3: CASSPGFGQPQHF. CDR3 nucleotides: TGTGCCAGCAGTCCCGGTTTTGGTCAGCCCCAGCATTTT.

The chain employs TRBV12-3 or TRBV12-4 and TRBJ2-1; D is uncertain. V shed 7 bases and J shed 6 bases, with 7 bases lying between them. The CDR3 consists of 11 residues. Here the CDR3 reads CASTGLNEQFF. The CDR3 DNA reads TGTGCCAGCACGGGTCTCAATGAGCAGTTCTTC.